The rows below give T cell receptor beta chains drawn from one sample of a study of OX40 agonist ivuxolimab in advanced cancers. Profiling relied on immunoSEQ multiplex PCR, and the TCRdb table lists in-frame clones only, not all of them. The sample has fewer than 85,000 clones; around nine tenths are singletons. Here the sequenced sample was CD4+ or CD8+ T cells sorted from blood, taken in a trial of the OX40 agonist ivuxolimab. All receptors come from an adult with an advanced solid tumor such as melanoma, head and neck, liver or kidney cancer. CDR3s include the opening cysteine and the closing phenylalanine or tryptophan. The D gene is left open where the match is weak. Expanded clones get a size class; other rows say once, few or many, or leave the size out.

D gene: TRBD2; J gene: TRBJ2-2; clone size: once; V gene: TRBV29-1; CDR3 DNA: TGCAGCGTTGCTAGCGGGGATAACACCGGGGAGCTGTTTTTT; CDR3 protein: CSVASGDNTGELFF
D gene: TRBD1; J gene: TRBJ2-2; clone size: NA; V gene: TRBV7-8; CDR3 DNA: TGTGCCAGCAGCGCGCCCCGGGACAGGGGGCCCGGGGAGCTGTTTTTT; CDR3 protein: CASSAPRDRGPGELFF
D gene: NA; J gene: TRBJ1-1; clone size: once; V gene: TRBV10-2; CDR3 DNA: TGCGCCAGCAGTGAGTGGAGCTGGAACACTGAAGCTTTCTTT; CDR3 protein: CASSEWSWNTEAFF
D gene: TRBD1; J gene: TRBJ2-6; clone size: NA; V gene: TRBV5-4; CDR3 DNA: TGTGCCAGCAGTAGCCGGGACAGGGGACCCGGCTCTGGGGCCAACGTCCTGACTTTC; CDR3 protein: CASSSRDRGPGSGANVLTF
D gene: TRBD1; J gene: TRBJ1-2; clone size: NA; V gene: TRBV23-1; CDR3 DNA: TGCGCCAGCAGTCAGTCAGGGGGCCCTAACTATGGCTACACCTTC; CDR3 protein: CASSQSGGPNYGYTF
D gene: NA; J gene: TRBJ2-3; clone size: NA; V gene: TRBV19; CDR3 DNA: TGTGCCAGTAGTAGGCGTGATACGCAGTATTTT; CDR3 protein: CASSRRDTQYF
D gene: NA; J gene: TRBJ1-6; clone size: NA; V gene: TRBV2; CDR3 DNA: TGTGCCAGCAGGTACAGGGACGCGACACCCCTCCACTTT; CDR3 protein: CASRYRDATPLHF
D gene: NA; J gene: TRBJ2-2; clone size: NA; V gene: TRBV19; CDR3 DNA: TGTGCCAGTAGTATAAGGCGGACGAACACCGGGGAGCTGTTTTTT; CDR3 protein: CASSIRRTNTGELFF
D gene: TRBD1; J gene: TRBJ1-5; clone size: NA; V gene: TRBV2; CDR3 DNA: TGTGCCAGCAGTGAGACAGGGGGCAATCAGCCCCAGCATTTT; CDR3 protein: CASSETGGNQPQHF
D gene: TRBD1; J gene: TRBJ2-3; clone size: NA; V gene: TRBV10-1; CDR3 DNA: TGCGCCAGCAGTCGGACAGGAGCTAGCACAGATACGCAGTATTTT; CDR3 protein: CASSRTGASTDTQYF
D gene: NA; J gene: TRBJ2-4; clone size: NA; V gene: TRBV4-3; CDR3 DNA: TGCGCCAGCAGCCATACGGTAGCCAAAAACATTCAGTACTTC; CDR3 protein: CASSHTVAKNIQYF
D gene: NA; J gene: TRBJ2-2; clone size: NA; V gene: TRBV5-1; CDR3 DNA: TGCGCCAGCAAATTAGACCCAACCACCGGGGAGCTGTTTTTT; CDR3 protein: CASKLDPTTGELFF
D gene: TRBD1; J gene: TRBJ1-5; clone size: NA; V gene: TRBV5-5; CDR3 DNA: TGTGCCAGCAGCCCTACTCGGACAGGGGGGCCCAATCAGCCCCAGCATTTT; CDR3 protein: CASSPTRTGGPNQPQHF
D gene: NA; J gene: TRBJ1-3; clone size: few; V gene: TRBV19; CDR3 DNA: TGTGCCAGTAGTATCAAGGGGCCGGGAAACACCATATATTTT; CDR3 protein: CASSIKGPGNTIYF
D gene: TRBD2; J gene: TRBJ2-3; clone size: NA; V gene: TRBV4-1; CDR3 DNA: TGCGCCAGCAGCCAAGGCGGGAGAGCAGATACGCAGTATTTT; CDR3 protein: CASSQGGRADTQYF
D gene: NA; J gene: TRBJ1-2; clone size: NA; V gene: TRBV19; CDR3 DNA: TGTGCCAGTAGTTGGGGGGCTTCTAACTATGGCTACACCTTC; CDR3 protein: CASSWGASNYGYTF
D gene: NA; J gene: TRBJ2-5; clone size: NA; V gene: TRBV7-9; CDR3 DNA: TGTGCCAGCAGCTTGGGCCTTGGTTCGGGAGAGACCCAGTACTTC; CDR3 protein: CASSLGLGSGETQYF
D gene: TRBD1; J gene: TRBJ1-1; clone size: NA; V gene: TRBV7-8; CDR3 DNA: TGTGCCAGCAGCTTACAGAGACAGGGAGGCAATGAAGCTTTCTTT; CDR3 protein: CASSLQRQGGNEAFF
D gene: NA; J gene: TRBJ2-1; clone size: NA; V gene: TRBV14; CDR3 DNA: TGTGCCAGCAGCCAAGAACTTTGGCAGGGACGCTACAATGAGCAGTTCTTC; CDR3 protein: CASSQELWQGRYNEQFF
D gene: NA; J gene: TRBJ2-2; clone size: NA; V gene: TRBV7-6; CDR3 DNA: TGCGCCAGCTCCCAGACCGGGACATACACCGGGGAGCTGTTTTTT; CDR3 protein: CASSQTGTYTGELFF
D gene: TRBD1; J gene: TRBJ2-7; clone size: NA; V gene: TRBV4-1; CDR3 DNA: TGCGCCAGCAGCCAAGAGGGGACAGGGGCCGGCTACGAGCAGTACTTC; CDR3 protein: CASSQEGTGAGYEQYF
D gene: NA; J gene: TRBJ1-5; clone size: NA; V gene: TRBV7-9; CDR3 DNA: TGTGCCAGCAGCTTGGGAAATCAGCCCCAGCATTTT; CDR3 protein: CASSLGNQPQHF
D gene: NA; J gene: TRBJ2-3; clone size: NA; V gene: TRBV5-6; CDR3 DNA: TGTGCCAGCAGCCCCGAGTACAAATTGGGGGCAGATACGCAGTATTTT; CDR3 protein: CASSPEYKLGADTQYF
D gene: NA; J gene: TRBJ1-1; clone size: NA; V gene: TRBV28; CDR3 DNA: TGTGCCAGCAGTGCCCCAACAGGGAGGACTGAAGCTTTCTTT; CDR3 protein: CASSAPTGRTEAFF
D gene: TRBD1; J gene: TRBJ1-4; clone size: few; V gene: TRBV5-8; CDR3 DNA: TGTGCCAGCAGCTTGGACCAGGGGGGAACTAATGAAAAACTGTTTTTT; CDR3 protein: CASSLDQGGTNEKLFF
D gene: NA; J gene: TRBJ1-1; clone size: NA; V gene: TRBV11-2; CDR3 DNA: TGTGCCGGCAGCAGAGAGCTTGGTTTTATGAACACTGAAGCTTTCTTT; CDR3 protein: CAGSRELGFMNTEAFF
D gene: NA; J gene: TRBJ2-3; clone size: NA; V gene: TRBV11-3; CDR3 DNA: TGTGCCAGCAGCTTATCTCAGACGGTAGCCCCAGATACGCAGTATTTT; CDR3 protein: CASSLSQTVAPDTQYF
D gene: NA; J gene: TRBJ1-1; clone size: NA; V gene: TRBV28; CDR3 DNA: TGTGCCAGCAGTTCAATCGGGGGCCCTGAAGCTTTCTTT; CDR3 protein: CASSSIGGPEAFF
D gene: NA; J gene: TRBJ2-7; clone size: NA; V gene: TRBV29-1; CDR3 DNA: TGCAGCCCTGGGTTGGGGGGCGATCGATACGAGCAGTACTTC; CDR3 protein: CSPGLGGDRYEQYF
D gene: NA; J gene: TRBJ2-2; clone size: NA; V gene: TRBV30; CDR3 DNA: TGTGCCTGGAGTGTCCTCATCCCCACCGGGGAGCTGTTTTTT; CDR3 protein: CAWSVLIPTGELFF
D gene: NA; J gene: TRBJ1-1; clone size: few; V gene: TRBV29-1; CDR3 DNA: TGCAGCGCTACGGATGTATACACTGAAGCTTTCTTT; CDR3 protein: CSATDVYTEAFF
D gene: NA; J gene: TRBJ1-3; clone size: NA; V gene: TRBV6-5; CDR3 DNA: TGTGCCAGCGGTTCGCCTCGGGGACAAAGAAACACCATATATTTT; CDR3 protein: CASGSPRGQRNTIYF
D gene: TRBD1; J gene: TRBJ2-2; clone size: NA; V gene: TRBV28; CDR3 DNA: TGTGCCAGCAACCCCCTGGACAGGGACACCGGGGAGCTGTTTTTT; CDR3 protein: CASNPLDRDTGELFF
D gene: NA; J gene: TRBJ1-5; clone size: NA; V gene: TRBV29-1; CDR3 DNA: TGCAGCGTCAGGCTAACCGGAAGGGATCAGCCCCAGCATTTT; CDR3 protein: CSVRLTGRDQPQHF
D gene: TRBD1; J gene: TRBJ2-7; clone size: NA; V gene: TRBV6-1; CDR3 DNA: TGTGCCAGCAGTCGGGACAGGGGAACCTACGAGCAGTACTTC; CDR3 protein: CASSRDRGTYEQYF
D gene: TRBD2; J gene: TRBJ2-1; clone size: NA; V gene: TRBV7-3; CDR3 DNA: TGTGCCAGCAGCCCCGGACTAGCGGGAGGAAGGGGCTATGAGCAGTTCTTC; CDR3 protein: CASSPGLAGGRGYEQFF
D gene: NA; J gene: TRBJ1-6; clone size: NA; V gene: TRBV9; CDR3 DNA: TGTGCCAGCAGCGTAGGGGAAACAAATTCACCCCTCCACTTT; CDR3 protein: CASSVGETNSPLHF
D gene: NA; J gene: TRBJ1-4; clone size: NA; V gene: TRBV12-5; CDR3 DNA: TGTGCTAGTGGTACAGGGCTAGCTAATGAAAAACTGTTTTTT; CDR3 protein: CASGTGLANEKLFF
D gene: NA; J gene: TRBJ2-3; clone size: NA; V gene: TRBV10-3; CDR3 DNA: TGTGCCATCAGGGGGACCTCGAGGGTCACAGATACGCAGTATTTT; CDR3 protein: CAIRGTSRVTDTQYF
D gene: NA; J gene: TRBJ2-1; clone size: NA; V gene: TRBV6-6; CDR3 DNA: TGTGCCAGCAGTGCCCGCTCCTACAATGAGCAGTTCTTC; CDR3 protein: CASSARSYNEQFF
D gene: TRBD2; J gene: TRBJ2-7; clone size: once; V gene: TRBV9; CDR3 DNA: TGTGCCAGCAGCCCTAGGGCTAGCGGGAGCGTTTACGAGCAGTACTTC; CDR3 protein: CASSPRASGSVYEQYF
D gene: TRBD1; J gene: TRBJ2-7; clone size: NA; V gene: TRBV7-2; CDR3 DNA: TGTGCCAGCAGCCTTCAGTACAGGGGCGAGCAGTACTTC; CDR3 protein: CASSLQYRGEQYF
D gene: TRBD2; J gene: TRBJ2-5; clone size: few; V gene: TRBV29-1; CDR3 DNA: TGCAGCGTTGGACACCTAGCGGAAGAGACCCAGTACTTC; CDR3 protein: CSVGHLAEETQYF
D gene: TRBD2; J gene: TRBJ2-1; clone size: NA; V gene: TRBV4-3; CDR3 DNA: TGCGCCAGCAGCCAAGAGCCCGGGACTAGCGGCAATGAGCAGTTCTTC; CDR3 protein: CASSQEPGTSGNEQFF
D gene: NA; J gene: TRBJ1-2; clone size: few; V gene: TRBV19; CDR3 DNA: TGTGCCAGTAGTATAGTGGGGGAGTTAGGCTATGGCTACACCTTC; CDR3 protein: CASSIVGELGYGYTF
D gene: NA; J gene: TRBJ2-7; clone size: NA; V gene: TRBV5-1; CDR3 DNA: TGCGCCAGCAGCTCACAGGACTGGTACGAGCAGTACTTC; CDR3 protein: CASSSQDWYEQYF
D gene: NA; J gene: TRBJ1-1; clone size: NA; V gene: TRBV5-1; CDR3 DNA: TGCGCCAGCAGCGATGACACTGAAGCTTTCTTT; CDR3 protein: CASSDDTEAFF
D gene: TRBD2; J gene: TRBJ2-2; clone size: NA; V gene: TRBV5-1; CDR3 DNA: TGCGCCAGCAGCCACAGAGCGGGGAGAGGTAGTTTGGCCGGGGAGCTGTTTTTT; CDR3 protein: CASSHRAGRGSLAGELFF
D gene: TRBD1; J gene: TRBJ2-5; clone size: NA; V gene: TRBV28; CDR3 DNA: TGTGCCAGCTTGGGACAGTACCAAGAGACCCAGTACTTC; CDR3 protein: CASLGQYQETQYF
D gene: NA; J gene: TRBJ1-2; clone size: NA; V gene: TRBV5-4; CDR3 DNA: TGTGCCAGCAGCTTGAAGGGACAAGACTATGGCTACACCTTC; CDR3 protein: CASSLKGQDYGYTF